The TCR beta chain under discussion was sequenced for a study of graft-versus-host responses after intestinal transplantation. Study as a whole: Multivisceral, liver-intestinal, or isolated intestinal transplants were given to recipients. Study outcomes and limitations: Researchers found peak circulating GvH clone levels linked to early post-transplant HvG declines. GvH clones occurred in recipient marrow; some first appeared in ileum or blood. Those patients showing graft-donor T cell macrochimerism displayed high graft-versus-host to host-versus-graft clonal ratios in allografts.

Assay used: immunoSEQ multiplex PCR; TCRdb lists only in-frame clones, some missing. The table lists 75,000 to 100,000 clones, 80% to 95% of them singletons. This CDR3 contains 15 residues. V was pared by 0 bases and J by 4 bases, with 5 bases of the junction left unmatched. In germline, CDR1 is LGHNA, CDR2 YNFKEQ. As concerns this clone: The antigen is not known.

This TCR derives from a human donor who received an intestinal transplant. The sequencing used unstimulated CD8+ T cells sorted from spleen or lymph node cells, collected before intestinal transplant. The chain has TRBV4-2 and TRBJ2-7; 8 nucleotides match TRBD2. CDR3 loop: CASSQDQGLGYEQYF. The CDR3 DNA reads TGTGCCAGCAGCCAAGATCAGGGACTAGGGTACGAGCAGTACTTC.